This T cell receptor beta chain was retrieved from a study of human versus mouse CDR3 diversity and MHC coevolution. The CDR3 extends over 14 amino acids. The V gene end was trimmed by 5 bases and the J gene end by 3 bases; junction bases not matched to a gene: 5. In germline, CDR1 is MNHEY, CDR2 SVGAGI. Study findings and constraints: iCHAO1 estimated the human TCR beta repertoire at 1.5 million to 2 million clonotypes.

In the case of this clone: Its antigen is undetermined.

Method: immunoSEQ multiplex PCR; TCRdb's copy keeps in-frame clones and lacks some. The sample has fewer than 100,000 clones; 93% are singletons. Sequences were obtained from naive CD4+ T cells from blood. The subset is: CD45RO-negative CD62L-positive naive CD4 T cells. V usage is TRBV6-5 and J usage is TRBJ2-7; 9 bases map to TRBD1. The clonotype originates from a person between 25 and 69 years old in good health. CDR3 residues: CASSRDRDYYEQYF. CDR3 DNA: TGTGCCAGCAGTCGGGACAGGGACTACTACGAGCAGTACTTC.